This TCR beta chain comes out of a study of cytomegalovirus exposure and HLA in healthy donors (dated by TCRdb to 2017 to 2019). At the level of the whole study: According to an earlier analysis of around 600 of the donors, 150 million to 200 million T cells yielded roughly 100 million unique TCR beta sequences and about 280 Gb of sequence data. In a later genetic analysis, genome-wide SNP genotypes for 398 of the 666 donors were used, and that subset was treated as a discovery cohort. Because of strong linkage in the cohort, four to six DR-DQ haplotypes were treated as single units for association and clustering. Along with the approximately 650-subject first cohort, a separate validation cohort of 120 different subjects was used. Every repertoire in the discovery cohort had been generated on one and the same sequencing platform. Rather than drawing on any new phenotypic data, the later analysis identified candidate immune exposures from TCR beta sequences and the way those sequences occurred across donors. The study aimed to test whether signatures of past pathogen exposure could be identified by cataloging public T cell receptors. To decide whether each TCR beta V gene segment behaved as functional or pseudogenic, an earlier analysis of approximately 620 of the donors relied on high-throughput TCR beta sequencing. An early release covering just under 650 HLA-typed donors comprised about 310 gigabases of sequencing data and around 80 million unique TCR sequences. Donor age, sex, ethnicity and CMV serostatus were compiled alongside the repertoire data. Typing coverage varied by locus: roughly 620-640 donors for A, B, C, DRB1 and DQB1; roughly 520 for DQA1; around 610 for DPA1; 450 to 480 for DPB1. To study patterns of TCR occurrence, a later analysis re-analyzed previously published TCR beta repertoires from 650 to 750 donors and added high-resolution HLA genotyping. Using immunosequencing, the study profiled T cell repertoires from around 670 subjects and related those repertoires to cytomegalovirus serostatus. Among the approximately 430 genotyped donors, approximately 81% belonged to the genetic ancestry cluster associated with self-reported Caucasian donors. On average, roughly 240,000 unique TCR beta nucleotide sequences were sequenced per donor among about 400 genotyped donors of the cohort, with roughly 18% of those sequences being non-productive. Both class I and class II loci were covered by HLA typing, at four-digit resolution. To predict cytomegalovirus infection status, the study brought together high-throughput TCR immunosequencing, statistical association of individual TCRs with disease status, and machine learning.

The cohort consisted of 670 or so healthy bone marrow donors. At the time of sampling, all cohort members were nominally healthy, though unrecorded immune exposures were likely present. The donor tested CMV seronegative, placing the donor among the 350 or so seronegative members of the cohort. Every donor gave a peripheral blood sample, and the peripheral blood mononuclear cells from that sample were used for TCR beta sequencing. The Qiagen DNeasy Blood Extraction Kit was used to extract genomic DNA from the blood cell samples. The library was generated by the immunoSEQ multiplex PCR assay. For the multiplex PCR, a mixture combining 60 forward primers for TCR Vbeta segments and 13 reverse primers for TCR Jbeta segments was used. A multiplex PCR assay on genomic DNA amplified the CDR3 region of rearranged TCR beta genes. The amplified TCR beta libraries were sequenced on the Illumina HiSeq System as 87-base-pair reads. The original pipeline was this. Across the 500 to 700 repertoires, a later analysis counted roughly 77 million unique TCR beta chains, roughly 11 million of which were shared by at least two donors. Raw reads were error-corrected and collapsed into unique sequences by a nearest-neighbor algorithm in which closely related sequences were merged to remove PCR and sequencing errors. To assign V, D and J gene segments, CDR3 sequences were aligned to IMGT reference sequences. For a sequence to be retained, a match of at least six nucleotides was required to both a V gene segment and a J gene segment. A rearrangement counted as productive if the CDR3 had no stop codons and remained in frame with V and J, and every other rearrangement counted as non-productive. CDR3 was defined by IMGT convention, running from the second conserved V-encoded cysteine to the conserved J-encoded phenylalanine. In an earlier analysis of more than 550 of the donors, sequences lacking an unambiguous match to a single V gene segment were excluded. An earlier analysis of 450 to 650 of the donors called V segments functional above 56.7% productive rearrangements and segregating when the between-donor standard deviation exceeded 5%. To diagnose cytomegalovirus status from the catalog of TCR beta chain sequences, a statistical classification framework was built. A later analysis assigned V and J genes by comparing TCR nucleotide sequences with IMGT/GENE-DB human TR gene sequences. In a later analysis, CDR3 sequences and most-parsimonious VDJ recombination scenarios were assigned using the TCRdist pipeline. In a later analysis, each TCR beta chain was defined by its CDR3 amino acid sequence together with its V-gene family, and reads lacking a unique V-gene family were excluded. In a later analysis, around 650 highly shared, low-generation-probability nucleotide sequences were removed to address suspected cross-contamination and a sequencing artifact. In a later analysis, a clonal expansion index for each public chain was calculated from normalized within-repertoire ranks of inferred template counts. Generation probabilities in a later analysis came from a VDJ recombination model fitted to out-of-frame rearrangements, and those results were checked against IGoR. Hypergeometric tests were used in a later analysis to score TCR-TCR, TCR-HLA and TCR-CMV co-occurrence, with a repertoire-size bias correction applied to the TCR pairs. False discovery rates were estimated in a later analysis by permuting HLA or CMV assignments 20 times. A later analysis grouped co-occurring TCRs with DBSCAN, adding TCRdist sequence similarity when clustering within HLA-allele-positive subsets. For co-occurrence clustering, repertoires with fewer than 30,000 or more than 120,000 public chains were excluded, along with roughly 5 repertoires with anomalous nucleotide sharing. In its TCRdb copy, this immuneACCESS table keeps in-frame sequences only and misses some clones. Where compared with another copy, unresolved V genes explain less than half of these, and the others have no known cause. The V and J calls and the clone size are those of that table, but D and trimming were determined from the DNA. The table for this sample records under 200,000 clones. Approximately 2% of the sample belongs to the ten largest clones.

Beyond this particular receptor, the publication reports: Linkage disequilibrium might explain the correlated functional status among segregating V segments, but an unknown experimental factor could not be excluded. At a false discovery rate of 0.05, a later analysis linked around 17,000 TCR beta sequences to specific HLA alleles. In the study, around 150 TCR beta chains were listed as associated with cytomegalovirus. Some IMGT-functional V segments, including TRBV6-2 and TRBV6-3, could not be told apart with the 87-base-pair reads, so those segments were excluded. An earlier analysis of some 560 of the donors showed that most TCR beta V segments appeared in productive rearrangements either about 90% or about 30% of the time, which broadly matched IMGT annotations. Because counts were too low, roughly 17 rarely observed V segments, including chromosome 9 orphons, were left out of the earlier analysis of about 500 of the donors. A few of the identified cytomegalovirus-associated TCR beta chains were confirmed in vitro to be specific for cytomegalovirus antigens. An association between a missense DCLRE1C variant and V-gene and J-gene trimming of TCR beta chains was found in a later genetic analysis and replicated in an independent cohort. While some public TCRs were present in many individuals, most TCR sequences turned up only very rarely across donors. According to a later analysis, TCR association rates differed among HLA loci, with DRB1 alleles showing the most associated TCRs and HLA-C alleles showing the fewest. In this cohort, only TCR beta chains were sequenced, and detectable features were limited by the absence of alpha or paired-chain data. Presence/absence analyses assumed roughly uniform sequencing depth across donors, an assumption that may not hold. In a later analysis, several top co-occurrence clusters were reported to appear linked to parvovirus B19, influenza, CMV and Epstein-Barr virus. According to a later analysis, most CMV-associated TCR beta chains appeared to be HLA-restricted, and the HLA associations seemed to be driven largely by CMV exposure. A further reported finding was that TCR beta sequences accurately predicted the HLA-A and HLA-B alleles for most subjects in the first cohort. In a later genetic analysis, fewer N-insertions in productive TCRs were reported among donors in an Asian-associated ancestry cluster than the roughly 670-donor mean. When HLA alleles, especially DR and DQ, strongly co-occurred, TCR associations were difficult to assign to individual alleles. The classifier was reported to diagnose cytomegalovirus status with high specificity and sensitivity in both the original cohort and the validation cohort. HLA typing was unavailable for some donors at each locus, so association tests used only the typed subset. The only immune exposure information available for the cohort was CMV serostatus. The sequencing pipeline was judged likely to have produced a cluster of highly shared sequence variants as a technical artifact. Compared with equally common non-associated chains, HLA-associated TCR beta chains in a later analysis were more clonally expanded and had lower generation probabilities. It was suggested by the authors that the approach could potentially be generalized to other disease states and immunological phenotypes.

A distance of 16 bases separates the germline ends of V and J, which lose 11 bases and 0 bases respectively. For CDR1 and CDR2, the germline V gene lists SNHLY and FYNNEI. The CDR3 numbers 14 residues from cysteine through phenylalanine. Here the CDR3 DNA is all that survives: 42 bases in frame from base 1. Remarks on this clone: Its antigen is unknown.

Sequencing was done on a sample of PBMCs. This receptor was taken from a man aged 30 to 45 in good health and CMV-seronegative. The V and J segments used are TRBV2 and TRBJ1-1; the D gene lacks a confident call. The nucleotides are TGTGCCGGCAAGCCCCGGGAATTGAACACTGAAGCTTTCTTT. This sequence encodes CAGKPRELNTEAFF.